This T cell receptor beta chain was profiled in a study of identical twins listed by TCRdb under 2016. Regarding the study in general: The study deep-sequenced TCR alpha and beta repertoires from monozygotic twins, unrelated adults of various ages and cord blood to test whether fetal clonotypes persist. To rule out contamination, the twin experiments were replicated at different times with different library preparation protocols.

Summary of the overall study and its limitations: Conclusions relied on cross-sectional statistical analysis, since the same donors could not be followed over many years. In monozygotic twins, out-of-frame TCR alpha sharing was systematically underestimated by recombination models, although the models agreed with sharing between unrelated individuals. Compared with coincidental sharing between unrelated individuals, an excess of low generation-probability sequences was observed among out-of-frame TCR alpha sequences shared between twins. Abundant cord blood beta clonotypes carried fewer insertions; young adult naive repertoires showed a weaker similar trend, while memory repertoires showed none. Zero-insertion analyses could be partly confounded by invariant T cells such as MAIT and iNKT, although diverse VJ usage argued against such confounding for most clonotypes. A weaker excess of twin sharing was found in beta out-of-frame sequences because the signal-to-noise ratio was lowered by fewer shared sequences.

The library was generated by 5' RACE. Sequencing instrument: Illumina HiSeq 2000. A universal primer binding site was introduced by template switching, and a unique molecular identifier was present in the final cDNA, enabling accurate counting of TCR cDNA molecules. First-strand cDNA for TCR alpha and beta chains was synthesized from specific primers in the conserved constant-segment region. Each cDNA library was double barcoded, with a SMART-Mk sample barcode plus Illumina barcodes, to control for contamination. Two successive PCR steps introduced TruSeq adapter sequences along with Illumina sample barcodes. The TCR alpha and beta cDNA libraries were sequenced on the Illumina HiSeq platform using custom primers. As for the authors' bioinformatics: MiGEC was used to process raw reads and extract unique molecular identifiers, and MiXCR was used to find CDR3 positions. Recombination models were inferred per individual with the repgenHMM and IGoR tools using an EM algorithm. Shared clonotype analysis was performed with the tcR package in R, normalizing sharing by the product of cloneset sizes. To study raw recombination without the effects of thymic and clonal selection, out-of-frame nonproductive sequences were analyzed. TCRdb took the public reads, trimmed them with fastp at Q25, ran MiXCR for clone calling and kept in-frame beta chains. Rows are unified per CDR3 protein, each entry keeping the most common DNA and genes. The V and J calls and clone size come from TCRdb's table, not from the authors' own analysis. The sample profile shows about 890,000 distinct CDR3 sequences; 12% of them were found once. Under 2% of the sample is held by the ten biggest clonotypes.

The CDR3 spans 13 residues, from the cysteine through the phenylalanine. CDR3 DNA only is kept here, 39 bases in frame from base 1. CDR1 and CDR2 are drawn from the germline V gene (reference sequence): LNHNV, YYDKDF. V and J lose 0 bases and 11 bases, and a span of 10 bases separates them. Only healthy Caucasian donors were included. The twin cohort consisted of three pairs of female monozygotic twins, all aged roughly 18 to 30 years. Peripheral blood mononuclear cells were the source from which RNA for the TCR libraries was isolated. This clonotype was seen a few times. Its antigen remains unidentified. There are no base qualities to consult, and no much larger clone falls within one base. These data were also filed under a second study, of yellow fever vaccine responses in identical twins. As that second paper reports: According to the authors, in identical twins the way T cells responded to vaccination appeared partly convergent and partly personalized. Focusing on identical twins, the study followed the T cell clones that responded to the vaccine, and did so with precision.

The rearranged segments are TRBV15 and TRBJ2-2; no confident D gene assignment can be made. The receptor comes from a young woman in good health. The sample comprised PBMCs. The CDR3 protein sequence reads: CATSRDHGGELFF. The nucleotide sequence is TGTGCCACCAGCAGAGATCACGGCGGAGAGCTGTTTTTT.